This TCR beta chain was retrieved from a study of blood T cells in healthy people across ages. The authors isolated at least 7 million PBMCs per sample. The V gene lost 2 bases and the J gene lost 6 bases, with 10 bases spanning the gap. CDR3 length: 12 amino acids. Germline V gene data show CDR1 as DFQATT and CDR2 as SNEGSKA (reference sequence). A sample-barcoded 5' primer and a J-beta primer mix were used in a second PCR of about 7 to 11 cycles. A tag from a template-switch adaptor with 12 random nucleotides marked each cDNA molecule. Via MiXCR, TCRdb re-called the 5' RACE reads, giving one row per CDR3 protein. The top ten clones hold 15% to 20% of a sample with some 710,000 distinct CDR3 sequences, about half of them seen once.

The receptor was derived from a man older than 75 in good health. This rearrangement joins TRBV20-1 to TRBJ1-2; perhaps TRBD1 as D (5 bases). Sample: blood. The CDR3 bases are TGCAGTGCTAGATTCAGGGATCATGGCTACACCTTC. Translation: CSARFRDHGYTF.